The sequence of this T cell receptor beta chain was determined in a study of cytomegalovirus exposure and HLA in healthy donors. Germline loops: CDR1 SEHNR, CDR2 FQNEAQ (reference sequence). The CDR3 has 12 amino acids. V trimming: 5 bases; J trimming: 7 bases; junction bases outside the gene matches: 4. At collection, donors were nominally healthy, but unrecorded immune exposures were probable. With 60 Vbeta and 13 Jbeta primers, the PCR was carried out. Some clones are missing from TCRdb's copy, which holds only in-frame ones; the method was immunoSEQ multiplex PCR. The repertoire consists of 150,000 to 200,000 clones, with roughly 80% occurring once and the leading ten covering roughly 4.5%.

The sequenced sample consisted of PBMCs. V gene TRBV7-9 combines with J gene TRBJ2-7; 8 bases match TRBD2. The sequence was obtained from a woman aged 18-29 years in good health and CMV-seropositive. The chain's CDR3 is CASSHPGGEQYF. DNA of the CDR3: TGTGCCAGCAGCCATCCGGGGGGGGAGCAGTACTTC.